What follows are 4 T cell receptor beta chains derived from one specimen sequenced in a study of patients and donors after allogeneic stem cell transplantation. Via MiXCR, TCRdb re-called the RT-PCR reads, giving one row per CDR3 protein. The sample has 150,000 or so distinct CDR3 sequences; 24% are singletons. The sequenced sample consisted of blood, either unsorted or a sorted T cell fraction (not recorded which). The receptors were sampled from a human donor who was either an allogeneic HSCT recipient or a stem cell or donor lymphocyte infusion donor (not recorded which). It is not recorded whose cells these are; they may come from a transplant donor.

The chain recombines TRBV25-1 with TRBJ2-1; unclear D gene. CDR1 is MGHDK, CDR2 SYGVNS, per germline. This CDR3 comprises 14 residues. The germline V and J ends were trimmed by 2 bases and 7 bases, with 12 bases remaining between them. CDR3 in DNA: TGTGCCAGCAGTGAAGGTTCTTTCTCGAATGAGCAGTTCTTC. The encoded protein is CASSEGSFSNEQFF.

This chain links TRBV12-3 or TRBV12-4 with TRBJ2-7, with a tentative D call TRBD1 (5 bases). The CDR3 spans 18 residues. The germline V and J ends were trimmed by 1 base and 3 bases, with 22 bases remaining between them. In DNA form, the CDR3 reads TGTGCCAGCAGTTTAGGGGCCCATGTAGGGGCGGCCAACTACGAGCAGTACTTC. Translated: CASSLGAHVGAANYEQYF.

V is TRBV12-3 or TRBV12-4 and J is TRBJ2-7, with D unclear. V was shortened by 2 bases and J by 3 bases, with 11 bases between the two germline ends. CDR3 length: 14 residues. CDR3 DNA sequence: TGTGCCAGCAGTTTATCGTGGGCCCGCTACGAGCAGTACTTC. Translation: CASSLSWARYEQYF.

The CDR3 DNA reads TGTGCCAGCAGTTTGGGTAGCGGGGGCTACAATGAGCAGTTCTTC. Translated, it gives CASSLGSGGYNEQFF. The genes are TRBV12-3 or TRBV12-4 and TRBJ2-1, with 9 bases that match TRBD2. The CDR3 is made up of 15 amino acids. With V trimmed by 3 bases and J by 3 bases, 3 bases remained unmatched.